The entry below describes one T cell receptor beta chain. The junction had 6 bases not matched to a gene; V was cut back by 2 bases and J by 8 bases. The CDR3 consists of 14 residues. The germline CDR1 and CDR2 sequences are LNHDA and SQIVND (reference sequence). This record comes from a study of blood T cell repertoires in COVID-19. Study background: Researchers got acute and convalescent COVID-19 samples from the United States, Italy and Spain. The analysed material was cDNA or gDNA that came from T cells, B-cell-depleted T cells, or PBMCs.

Per the original data handling: Estimated nucleated cell counts came from reference gene primer amplification. TCRdb's table, derived via immunoSEQ multiplex PCR, lists solely in-frame clones and lacks some. Clone size and V and J calls were adopted from that table, with D and trimming inferred from the DNA. This sample carries 250,000 or so clones, 80% to 90% of them seen once, and the ten largest clones take over 1.1%. The chain is built from TRBV19 and TRBJ2-1; the match to TRBD2 covers 7 bases. This sequence was found in a man older than 75 with acute or convalescent COVID-19. Sequencing input: peripheral blood. The CDR3 sequence: CASSITGGGHEQFF. CDR3 bases: TGTGCCAGTAGTATAACGGGGGGAGGACATGAGCAGTTCTTC.